The clone carrying this T cell receptor (beta chain) was detected a few times. The data originate from a study of response to subunit inactivated influenza vaccine. This CDR3 region has 11 residues. The V gene's germline CDR1 is ENHRY and CDR2 SYGVKD. V gave up 6 bases and J gave up 5 bases, with 5 bases separating them. TCRdb processed the RT-PCR reads anew with MiXCR; each CDR3 protein has one entry. The table records 530,000 or so distinct CDR3 sequences, approximately 24% of them present only once. The sample was CD4+ T cells sorted from PBMCs, taken 5 to 6 days after vaccination. The rearrangement links TRBV10-3 to TRBJ2-1, with D unresolved. This clonotype originated in a man aged 45-65 years who received an inactivated influenza vaccine. CDR3 sequence (DNA): TGTGCCATCAGGCGGAACAATGAGCAGTTCTTC. It encodes CAIRRNNEQFF.